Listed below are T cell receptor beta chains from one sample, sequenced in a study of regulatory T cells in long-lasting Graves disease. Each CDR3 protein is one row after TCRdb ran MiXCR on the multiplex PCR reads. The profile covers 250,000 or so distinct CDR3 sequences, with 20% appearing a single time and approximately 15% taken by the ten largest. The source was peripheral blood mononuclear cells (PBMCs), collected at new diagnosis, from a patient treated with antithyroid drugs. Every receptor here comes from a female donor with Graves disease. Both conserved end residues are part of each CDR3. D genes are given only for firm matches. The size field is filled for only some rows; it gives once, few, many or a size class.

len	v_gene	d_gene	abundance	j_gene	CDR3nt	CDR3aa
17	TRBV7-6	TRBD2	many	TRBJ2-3	TGTGCCAGCAGCTTAAGCTTGTCTAGCGGGAGTCCCCGTACGCAGTATTTT	CASSLSLSSGSPRTQYF
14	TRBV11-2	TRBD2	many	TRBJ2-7	TGTGCCAGCAGCTCAGGACTAGCTATCGCCGAGCAGTACTTC	CASSSGLAIAEQYF
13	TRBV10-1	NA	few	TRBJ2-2	TGCGCCAGCGCACAGGGAGGGGCCGGGGAGCTGTTTTTT	CASAQGGAGELFF
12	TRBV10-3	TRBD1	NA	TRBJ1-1	TGTGCCATCAGTGGACGGGACAGGGAAGCTTTCTTT	CAISGRDREAFF
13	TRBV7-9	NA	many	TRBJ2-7	TGTGCCAGCAGCTTAGAACCTCCCTACGAGCAGTACTTC	CASSLEPPYEQYF
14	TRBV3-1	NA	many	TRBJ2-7	TGTGCCAGCAGCCAAGGGACACTCTACTACGAGCAGTACTTC	CASSQGTLYYEQYF
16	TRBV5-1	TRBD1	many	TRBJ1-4	TGCGCCAGCAGCCCGGGGACAGCCGCCGACATGGAAAAACTGTTTTTT	CASSPGTAADMEKLFF
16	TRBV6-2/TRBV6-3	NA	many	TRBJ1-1	TGTGCCAGCAGTTTGGTAAATAGGGGCAAGTCTCCTGAAGCTTTCTTT	CASSLVNRGKSPEAFF
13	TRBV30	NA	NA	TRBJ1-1	TGTGCCTGGAGTGTACCCCCAAACACTGAAGCTTTCTTT	CAWSVPPNTEAFF
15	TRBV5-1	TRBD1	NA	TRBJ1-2	TGCGCCAGCAGCATTGGGACAGGGGCCGGCTATGGCTACACCTTC	CASSIGTGAGYGYTF
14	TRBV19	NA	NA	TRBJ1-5	TGTGCCAGTAGAACGAGCACCTTAAATCAGCCCCAGCATTTT	CASRTSTLNQPQHF
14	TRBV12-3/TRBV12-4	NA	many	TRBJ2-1	TGTGCCAGCAGGCGGGCTAGCGGAGGGGGGGAGCAGTTCTTC	CASRRASGGGEQFF
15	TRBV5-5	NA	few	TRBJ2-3	TGTGCCAGCAGCTTCGCGGGACACCCTACAGATACGCAGTATTTT	CASSFAGHPTDTQYF
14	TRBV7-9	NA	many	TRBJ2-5	TGTGCCAGCAGCCCCCCGGGACGGCGGGCGACCCAGTACTTC	CASSPPGRRATQYF
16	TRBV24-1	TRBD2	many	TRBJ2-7	TGTGCCACCAGTGACCCTTCTAGCGGGGGGACCTACGAGCAGTACTTC	CATSDPSSGGTYEQYF
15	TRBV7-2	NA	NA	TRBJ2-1	TGTGCCAGCAGCTTAGCACGTCGCAGAGACAATGAGCAGTTCTTC	CASSLARRRDNEQFF
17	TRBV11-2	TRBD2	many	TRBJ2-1	TGTGCCAGCAGCTTAGAAGCTAGCGGGTCCGCCTACAATGAGCAGTTCTTC	CASSLEASGSAYNEQFF
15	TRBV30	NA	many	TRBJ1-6	TGTGCCTTACCCGCCGGGACGGCCGCAAATTCACCCCTCCACTTT	CALPAGTAANSPLHF
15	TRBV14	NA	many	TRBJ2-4	TGTGCCAGCAGCCGTCTGGGGGGTCCGGGAAACATTCAGTACTTC	CASSRLGGPGNIQYF
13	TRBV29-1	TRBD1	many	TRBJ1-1	TGCAGCCTAAATGTAGGCGGACAGGGCGATGCTTTCTTT	CSLNVGGQGDAFF
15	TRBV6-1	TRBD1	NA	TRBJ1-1	TGTGCCAGCAGCTATACGACAGGGGCGTACACTGAAGCTTTCTTT	CASSYTTGAYTEAFF
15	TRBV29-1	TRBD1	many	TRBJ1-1	TGCAGCGCGGGGGGGGGACAGGGAAAGAACACTGAAGCTTTCTTT	CSAGGGQGKNTEAFF
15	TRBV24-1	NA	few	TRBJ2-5	TGTGCCACCAGCCCACAGGGGCTGGGGGGGGAGACCCAGTACTTC	CATSPQGLGGETQYF